This T cell receptor beta chain was identified during a study of OX40 agonist ivuxolimab in advanced cancers. Study information: Given to patients was ivuxolimab, an agonistic anti-OX40 (CD134) antibody. Three dose-escalation patients had partial responses: one with hepatocellular carcinoma and two with cutaneous melanoma. Points from the study as a whole: Determination of antigen specificity was not performed for the expanded peripheral T cells.

V lost 5 bases to trimming and J lost 2 bases, with 11 bases between them. This CDR3 region has 14 residues. Germline V gives CDR1 SGHTA, CDR2 FQGNSA. Data came from immunoSEQ multiplex PCR; TCRdb stores just in-frame clones and leaves some out. This repertoire shows 80,000 to 100,000 clones, approximately 91% found once; its top ten account for under 0.35%. Regarding this clone: The target antigen is unknown.

The specimen comprised CD4+ or CD8+ T cells sorted from blood, sampled in a trial of the OX40 agonist ivuxolimab. The chain is built from TRBV7-2 and TRBJ2-3, with D perhaps matching TRBD2 (5 bases). The TCR originated in an adult with an advanced solid tumor such as melanoma, head and neck, liver or kidney cancer. CDR3 bases: TGTGCCAGCAGCCCCGGGAAGGTCACAGATACGCAGTATTTT. Its translation is CASSPGKVTDTQYF. The whole variable domain, filled in from reference TRBV7-2 and TRBJ2-3, reads GAGVSQSPSNKVTEKGKDVELRCDPISGHTALYWYRQSLGQGLEFLIYFQGNSAPDKSGLPSDRFSAERTGGSVSTLTIQRTQQEDSAVYLCASSPGKVTDTQYFGPGTRLTVL.